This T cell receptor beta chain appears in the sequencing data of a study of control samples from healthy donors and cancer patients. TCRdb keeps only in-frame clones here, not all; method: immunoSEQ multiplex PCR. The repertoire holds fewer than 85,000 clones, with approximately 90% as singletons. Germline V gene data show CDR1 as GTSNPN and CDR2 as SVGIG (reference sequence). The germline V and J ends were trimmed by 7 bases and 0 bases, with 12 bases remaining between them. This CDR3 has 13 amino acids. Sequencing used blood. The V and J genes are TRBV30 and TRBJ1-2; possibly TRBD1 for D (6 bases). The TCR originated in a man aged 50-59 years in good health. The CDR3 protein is CASTEGANYGYTF. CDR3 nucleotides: TGTGCCTCCACCGAGGGGGCTAACTATGGCTACACCTTC.